This T cell receptor beta chain comes out of a study of blood T cell repertoires in COVID-19. Study as a whole: PBMCs, B-cell-depleted T cells, or T cells were the source of the cDNA or gDNA that made up the material.

Authors' methods: The assay estimated nucleated cells by amplifying reference gene primers. Clones were read by immunoSEQ multiplex PCR, and TCRdb kept only the in-frame ones, dropping some. The DNA gave D and trimming, while V, J and clone size come from that table. The sample gives roughly 200,000 clones, 80% to 90% of which show up once; 7.5% to 10% is in the top ten. Those enrolled, adults aged about 18 to 89 years, came from 20 to 25 US areas. Clinical history as reported by participants underpinned cohort assignment. CDR3 length: 11 amino acids. The V end lost 5 bases, the J end lost 8 bases, and 9 bases lay between the germline ends. Germline CDR1 reads SEHNR; CDR2 reads FQNEAQ (reference sequence).

The sequence was collected from a man between 40 and 49 years old who had recovered from COVID-19. Specimen: PBMCs or T cells enriched from blood (not recorded which). The chain has TRBV7-9 and TRBJ1-2; D remains unclear. CDR3 protein: CASSRDPGYTF. In DNA form, the CDR3 reads TGTGCCAGCAGCAGGGATCCGGGCTACACCTTC.